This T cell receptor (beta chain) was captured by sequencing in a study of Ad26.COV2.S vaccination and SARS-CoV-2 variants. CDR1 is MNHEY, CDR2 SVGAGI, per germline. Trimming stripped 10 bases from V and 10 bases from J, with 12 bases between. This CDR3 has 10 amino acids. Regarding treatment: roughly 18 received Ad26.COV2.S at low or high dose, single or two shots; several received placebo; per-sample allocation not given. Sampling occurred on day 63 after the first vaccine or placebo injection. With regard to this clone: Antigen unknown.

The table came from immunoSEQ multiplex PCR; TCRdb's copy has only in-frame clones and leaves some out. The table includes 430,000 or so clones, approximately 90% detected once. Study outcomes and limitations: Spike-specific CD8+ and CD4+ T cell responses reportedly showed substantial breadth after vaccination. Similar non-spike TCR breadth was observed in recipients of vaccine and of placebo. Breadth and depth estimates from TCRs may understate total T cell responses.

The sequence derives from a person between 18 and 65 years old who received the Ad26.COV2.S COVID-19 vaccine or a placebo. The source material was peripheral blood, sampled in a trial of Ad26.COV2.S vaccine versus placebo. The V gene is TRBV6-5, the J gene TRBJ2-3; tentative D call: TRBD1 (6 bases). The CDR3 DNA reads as TGTGCCATCCTCGGACAGTCGCAGTATTTT. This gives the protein CAILGQSQYF.